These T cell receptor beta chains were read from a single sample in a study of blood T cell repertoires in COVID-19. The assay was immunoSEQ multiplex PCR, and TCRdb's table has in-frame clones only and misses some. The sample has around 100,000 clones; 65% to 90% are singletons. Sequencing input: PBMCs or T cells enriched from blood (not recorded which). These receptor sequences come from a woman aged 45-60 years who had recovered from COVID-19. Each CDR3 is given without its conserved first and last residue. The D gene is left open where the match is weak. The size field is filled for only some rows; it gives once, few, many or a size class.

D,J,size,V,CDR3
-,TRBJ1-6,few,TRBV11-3,ASTAGGSPLH
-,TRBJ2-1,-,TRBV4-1,ASSQKLARVGNEQF
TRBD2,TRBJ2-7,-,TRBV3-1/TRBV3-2,ASSRTSGSSYEQY
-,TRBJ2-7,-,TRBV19,ASSSGGLRGVHEQY
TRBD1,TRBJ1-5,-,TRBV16,ASSQRRGQGEDQPQH
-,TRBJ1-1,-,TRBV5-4,ASSLGQMNTEAF
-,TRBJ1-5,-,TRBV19,ASSILIMNQPQH
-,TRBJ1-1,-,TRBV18,ASSPAGNTEAF
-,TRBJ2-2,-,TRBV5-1,ASSSSADTGELF
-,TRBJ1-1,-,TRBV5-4,ASSLPGNTEAF
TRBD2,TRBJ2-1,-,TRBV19,ASSQGLAGYNEQF
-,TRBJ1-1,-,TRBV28,ASSLEGGLNTEAF
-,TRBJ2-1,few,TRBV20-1,SASRLINEQF
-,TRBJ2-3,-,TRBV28,ASSFGGTFSTDTQY
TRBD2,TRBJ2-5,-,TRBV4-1,ASSPGAGGQETQY
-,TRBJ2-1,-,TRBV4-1,ASSQVRQTSNEQF
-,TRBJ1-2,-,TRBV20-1,SALANYGYT
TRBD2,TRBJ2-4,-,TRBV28,ASSPGLAGDLAKNIQY
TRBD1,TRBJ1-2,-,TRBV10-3,AISGTGASNYGYT
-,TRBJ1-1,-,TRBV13,ASSSRQLRLNTEAF
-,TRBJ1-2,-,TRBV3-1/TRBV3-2,ASSQTTRPANYGYT
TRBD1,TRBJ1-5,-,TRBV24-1,ATSDSGQGNNQPQH
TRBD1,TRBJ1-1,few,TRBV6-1,ASSERGDRGNTEAF
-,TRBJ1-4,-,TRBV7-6,ASSSQGATNEKLF
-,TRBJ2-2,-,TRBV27,ASSFLTGNTGELF
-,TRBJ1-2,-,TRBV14,ASSHHKTGFSYGYT
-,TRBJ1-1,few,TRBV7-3,ASRKGSRGDTEAF
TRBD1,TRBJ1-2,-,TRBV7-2,ASSSTGTGGGYT
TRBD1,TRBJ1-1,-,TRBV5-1,ASSFGDRREAF
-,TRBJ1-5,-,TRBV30,AWSVQPGGTQH
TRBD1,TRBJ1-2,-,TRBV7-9,ASSLPGQGAHT
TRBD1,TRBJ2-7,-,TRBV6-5,ASRPPGQAHEQY
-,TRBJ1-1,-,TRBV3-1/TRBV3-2,ASSRNRLNTEAF